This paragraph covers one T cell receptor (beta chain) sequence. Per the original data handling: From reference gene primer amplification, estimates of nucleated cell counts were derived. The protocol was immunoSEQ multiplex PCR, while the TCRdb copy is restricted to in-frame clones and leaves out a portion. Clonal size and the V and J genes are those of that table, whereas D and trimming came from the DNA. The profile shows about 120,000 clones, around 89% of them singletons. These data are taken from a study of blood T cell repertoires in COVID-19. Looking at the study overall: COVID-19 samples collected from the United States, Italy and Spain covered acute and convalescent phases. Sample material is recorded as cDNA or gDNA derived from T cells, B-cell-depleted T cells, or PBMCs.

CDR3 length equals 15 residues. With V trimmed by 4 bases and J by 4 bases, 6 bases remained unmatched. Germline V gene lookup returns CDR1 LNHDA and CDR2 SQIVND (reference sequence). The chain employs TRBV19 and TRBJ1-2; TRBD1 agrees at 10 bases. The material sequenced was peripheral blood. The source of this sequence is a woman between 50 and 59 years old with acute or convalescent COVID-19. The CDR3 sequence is CASSKDRGPFYGYTF. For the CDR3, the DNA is TGTGCCAGTAGTAAAGACAGGGGGCCTTTCTATGGCTACACCTTC.